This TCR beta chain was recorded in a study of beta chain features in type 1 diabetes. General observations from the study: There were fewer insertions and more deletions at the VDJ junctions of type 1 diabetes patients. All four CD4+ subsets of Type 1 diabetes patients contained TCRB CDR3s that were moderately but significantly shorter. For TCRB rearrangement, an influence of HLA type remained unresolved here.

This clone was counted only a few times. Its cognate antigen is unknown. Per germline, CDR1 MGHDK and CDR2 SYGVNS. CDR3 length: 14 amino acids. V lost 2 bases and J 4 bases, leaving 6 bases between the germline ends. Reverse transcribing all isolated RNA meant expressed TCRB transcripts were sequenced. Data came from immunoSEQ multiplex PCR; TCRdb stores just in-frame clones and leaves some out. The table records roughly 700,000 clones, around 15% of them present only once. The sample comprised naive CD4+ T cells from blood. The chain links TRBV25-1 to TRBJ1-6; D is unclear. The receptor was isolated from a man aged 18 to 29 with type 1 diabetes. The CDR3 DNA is TGTGCCAGCAGTGAACACCAGTATAATTCACCCCTCCACTTT. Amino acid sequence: CASSEHQYNSPLHF.